This T cell receptor (beta chain) was profiled in a study of memory CD4+ T cells and cytomegalovirus serostatus. The wider study: Donors were healthy Belgian adults, under 10 CMV seropositive and 24 seronegative.

The sort gate was single viable CD3+CD4+CD8-CD45RO+ cells for memory CD4+ T cells. From germline, CDR1 is SGHTA and CDR2 FQGNSA. This CDR3 spans 15 amino acids. With 2 bases clipped from V and 4 bases from J, the junction kept 3 bases outside the gene matches. On this clone itself: Its matching antigen is unknown.

Study-wide points: CMV serostatus prediction reached median AUC 0.95, or 0.91 with US-trained model.

Some clones are missing from TCRdb's copy, which holds only in-frame ones; the method was immunoSEQ multiplex PCR. The sample contains 80,000 to 100,000 clones, 80% of which appear only once. The chain recombines TRBV7-2 with TRBJ1-3; 9 nucleotides align to TRBD1. The sequence came from an adult in good health and CMV-seropositive. The specimen sequenced was memory CD4+ T cells from blood. Here the CDR3 reads CASSLTGGPGNTIYF. CDR3 DNA sequence: TGTGCCAGCAGCTTAACAGGGGGCCCAGGAAACACCATATATTTT.